Below are 5 T cell receptor beta chains sequenced from a single sample in a study of T cells after yellow fever vaccination. MiXCR, applied by TCRdb to the 5' RACE reads, yields one record per CDR3 protein. The sample has about 630,000 distinct CDR3 sequences; over 9% are singletons. The specimen comprised PBMCs, sampled on the day of the yellow fever booster vaccination. Receptors were obtained from a man aged 30 to 39 who received the YFV17D yellow fever vaccine.

Worth noting for this clonotype: A much larger clone is a single base away; this may be a read error. The chain employs TRBV12-3 or TRBV12-4 and TRBJ2-2, with D hard to call. The CDR3 has 13 amino acids. V dropped 3 bases and J dropped 10 bases, with 12 bases sitting between them. CDR3 sequence (DNA): TGTGCCAGCAGTTTGTCTGGGTTCGAGGAGCTGTTTTTT. Translated, it gives CASSLSGFEELFF.

This clonotype was observed a few times. This chain uses TRBV7-2 with TRBJ1-6, with 8 nucleotides matching TRBD1. Germline values: CDR1 SGHTA, CDR2 FQGNSA. The CDR3 spans 17 residues. J gave up 1 base and V 5 bases, and 7 bases lay outside the gene matches. The CDR3 coding sequence is TGTGCCAGCAGCCCCGCAGGGGGCGGATCCTATAATTCACCCCTCCACTTT. It yields the protein CASSPAGGGSYNSPLHF.

The table lists this clonotype with a few counts. The chain couples TRBV6-2 or TRBV6-3 to TRBJ1-5, with unresolved D. V was shortened by 7 bases and J by 7 bases, with 23 bases between the two germline ends. The V gene's germline CDR1 is MNHEY and CDR2 SVGEGT. This CDR3 contains 16 residues. The CDR3 coding sequence is TGTGCCAGCAAAGGGCCCAACCCGGATTTTAAGCAGCCCCAGCATTTT. It encodes CASKGPNPDFKQPQHF.

This clonotype was observed many times. The CDR3 spells CASSALAANTGELFF. CDR3 sequence (DNA): TGTGCCAGCAGCGCCCTAGCGGCCAACACCGGGGAGCTGTTTTTT. J is TRBJ2-2 and V is TRBV7-8, with 7 bases that match TRBD2. J lost 2 bases, V lost 5 bases, and 5 bases had no gene match. This CDR3 comprises 15 residues. Germline CDR1 and CDR2: SGHVS and FQNEAQ.

The rearrangement uses TRBV12-3 or TRBV12-4 and TRBJ2-3; D unresolved. CDR3 length equals 13 residues. The V gene lost 5 bases and the J gene lost 0 bases, with 6 bases spanning the gap. CDR3 residues: CASSDKSTDTQYF. For the CDR3, the DNA is TGTGCCAGCAGTGATAAGAGCACAGATACGCAGTATTTT.